The 18 T cell receptor beta chains below all came from one sample that was sequenced in a study of spatial heterogeneity in lung cancer. TCRdb analysed the 5' RACE reads with MiXCR anew, one entry per CDR3 protein. The sample gives 89,000 or so distinct CDR3 sequences, 15% to 20% of which show up once; around 5.9% is in the top ten. The time point was: sample taken at primary tumor resection. From tumor, nontumor lung or frozen PBMC, whole RNA was taken unsorted for sequencing. This sample comprised PBMCs, obtained at surgery. These receptors were obtained from a male donor with early-stage non-small cell lung cancer.

The chain links TRBV19 to TRBJ1-4; D uncertain. CDR1 is LNHDA, CDR2 SQIVND, per germline (reference sequence). The CDR3 runs 13 residues. V was shortened by 4 bases and J by 8 bases, with 11 bases between the two germline ends. CDR3 in amino acids: CASSRLTGEKLFF. The CDR3 nucleotides read TGTGCCAGTAGTAGACTGACGGGGGAAAAACTGTTTTTT.

The rearrangement joins TRBV20-1 to TRBJ2-7, with 7 positions matching TRBD2. V was pared by 5 bases and J by 0 bases, with 7 bases of the junction left unmatched. Germline CDR1 DFQATT, CDR2 SNEGSKA (reference sequence). This CDR3 has 14 amino acids. The CDR3 nucleotides are TGCAGTGCTTTACTAGCGAGGAGCTCCTACGAGCAGTACTTC. This codes for CSALLARSSYEQYF.

This clonotype has a count of ten or more. The CDR3 here is CASSRQGRYEQYF. The CDR3, as DNA: TGTGCCAGCAGCCGACAGGGACGCTACGAGCAGTACTTC. J is TRBJ2-7 and V is TRBV27, with 7 positions matching TRBD1. CDR3 length: 13 residues. Germline V gene sequence: CDR1 MNHEY, CDR2 SMNVEV (reference sequence). The V segment lost 6 bases and the J segment 3 bases; nucleotides outside the gene matches: 5.

The chain recombines TRBV9 with TRBJ2-2, with D uncertain. Trimming took off 0 bases at V and 6 bases at J, with 6 bases between the two ends. This CDR3 spans 13 amino acids. Germline CDR1 reads SGDLS; CDR2 reads YYNGEE. The CDR3 protein is CASSVAPSGELFF. CDR3 bases: TGTGCCAGCAGCGTAGCCCCCTCCGGGGAGCTGTTTTTT.

This clonotype was counted only a few times. V gene TRBV12-3 or TRBV12-4 combines with J gene TRBJ1-2, with no clear D. V was trimmed by 1 base and J by 3 bases, leaving 6 bases between them. The CDR3 sequence is 13 residues long. The CDR3 protein is CASSLDSDYGYTF. The CDR3 DNA is TGTGCCAGCAGTTTAGACTCTGACTATGGCTACACCTTC.

This clonotype was seen repeatedly, ten times or more. V usage is TRBV29-1 and J usage is TRBJ2-1; 10 nucleotides line up with TRBD2. V lost 6 bases and J lost 6; bases outside the gene matches: 11. Germline V gene data show CDR1 as SQVTM and CDR2 as ANQGSEA. The CDR3 is made up of 15 amino acids. CDR3 in DNA: TGCAGCGTGTCTAGCGGGAGTTCGGGGCGCAATGAGCAGTTCTTC. Protein product: CSVSSGSSGRNEQFF.

This clonotype was recorded a few times. The V call is TRBV7-6, the J call TRBJ2-1; 10 nucleotides match TRBD2. After removal of 2 bases from V and 1 base from J, the junction contained 2 bases not matched to a gene. Germline CDR1 and CDR2: SGHVS and FNYEAQ. This CDR3 contains 16 residues. CDR3 nucleotide sequence: TGTGCCAGCAGCTTACAGCGGGGGGGATCCTACAATGAGCAGTTCTTC. Its translation is CASSLQRGGSYNEQFF.

This clonotype came up many times. The CDR3 DNA follows: TGTGCCAGCATGGTCCAGGGGACTGAAGCTTTCTTT. As protein: CASMVQGTEAFF. The chain carries TRBV28 and TRBJ1-1; weak D call: TRBD1 (6 bases). Germline values: CDR1 MDHEN, CDR2 SYDVKM. V dropped 7 bases and J dropped 5 bases, with 11 bases sitting between them. The CDR3 totals 12 residues.

The chain is built from TRBV20-1 and TRBJ2-7; possibly TRBD1 for D (6 bases). V lost 0 bases and J lost 6, with 9 bases in between. Germline V gives CDR1 DFQATT, CDR2 SNEGSKA (reference sequence). CDR3 length: 12 amino acids. The CDR3 nucleotides are TGCAGTGCTAGAGAGGGGGCCATCGAGCAGTACTTC. It translates to CSAREGAIEQYF.

This clonotype was observed a handful of times. J is TRBJ2-7 and V is TRBV27, with D unclear. The germline V gene encodes CDR1 MNHEY and CDR2 SMNVEV (reference sequence). The CDR3 totals 15 residues. Trimming took 5 bases from V and 3 from J, leaving 17 bases between them. CDR3 DNA: TGTGCCAGCAGTCCGTCGCGCGAAGGGTTCTACGAGCAGTACTTC. Its protein product is CASSPSREGFYEQYF.

The chain links TRBV6-6 to TRBJ1-5; no clear D gene. The V end was cut by 7 bases, the J end by 0 bases, with 7 bases between. The germline CDR1 and CDR2 sequences are MNHNY and SVGAGI (reference sequence). The CDR3 runs to 13 residues. Here the CDR3 DNA reads TGTGCCAGCACCCCAGATAGCAATCAGCCCCAGCATTTT. Its translation is CASTPDSNQPQHF.

CDR3 DNA: TGTGCCAGCAGTCTCTCCCACTCGGGCGAGCAGTACTTC. Translating it yields CASSLSHSGEQYF. This chain uses TRBV3-1 with TRBJ2-7; D is ambiguous. CDR3 length: 13 amino acids. In germline, CDR1 is LGHDT, CDR2 YNNKEL (reference sequence). The V gene lost 6 bases and the J gene lost 6 bases, with 15 bases spanning the gap.

This clonotype was seen more than once but under ten times. The CDR3 bases are TGTGCCAGCAGCCACTCTGGCCTAGCTGCGCAGTATTTT. The encoded protein is CASSHSGLAAQYF. The rearrangement uses TRBV12-3 or TRBV12-4 and TRBJ2-3; TRBD2 is a possible D gene (5 bases). The CDR3 contains 13 residues. The V gene lost 6 bases and the J gene lost 10 bases, with 17 bases spanning the gap.

The table lists this clonotype with a few counts. Here the CDR3 reads CASYMEGGTYEQYF. The CDR3 DNA follows: TGTGCCAGCTACATGGAGGGCGGAACCTACGAGCAGTACTTC. The chain couples TRBV28 to TRBJ2-7; D is perhaps TRBD2 (6 bases). The CDR3 covers 14 residues. Per germline, CDR1 MDHEN and CDR2 SYDVKM. With 8 bases removed from V and 2 bases from J, the gap between germline ends came to 16 bases.

V usage is TRBV2 and J usage is TRBJ2-1, with D possibly being TRBD1 (6 bases). Trimming removed 6 bases at V and 0 bases at J, with 12 bases between. CDR1 and CDR2 (germline): SNHLY, FYNNEI. The CDR3 covers 15 residues. CDR3 sequence: CASSTTGSSYNEQFF. The DNA for the CDR3 is TGTGCCAGCAGCACGACAGGTAGCTCCTACAATGAGCAGTTCTTC. The entire variable domain, with the rest obtained from reference TRBV2 and TRBJ2-1, is as follows: EPEVTQTPSHQVTQMGQEVILRCVPISNHLYFYWYRQILGQKVEFLVSFYNNEISEKSEIFDDQFSVERPDGSNFTLKIRSTKLEDSAMYFCASSTTGSSYNEQFFGPGTRLTVL.

J is TRBJ2-7 and V is TRBV20-1; D remains ambiguous. Per germline, CDR1 DFQATT and CDR2 SNEGSKA (reference sequence). CDR3 length: 12 amino acids. The germline V and J ends were trimmed by 3 bases and 1 base, with 7 bases remaining between them. DNA of the CDR3: TGCAGTGCTAGCGCCCCTTCCTACGAGCAGTACTTC. Its translation: CSASAPSYEQYF.

This rearrangement joins TRBV29-1 to TRBJ2-1; TRBD1 aligns across 10 bases. In germline, CDR1 is SQVTM, CDR2 ANQGSEA. This CDR3 has 12 residues. The DNA of the CDR3 is TGCAGTTCAGTAGGGACAGGGGATGAGCAGTTCTTC. This codes for CSSVGTGDEQFF.

The table lists this clonotype with a few counts. The CDR3 nucleotides read TGTGCCAGCAGAAGGGAGCCAACCCAAGAGACCCAGTACTTC. It is translated as CASRREPTQETQYF. V and J are TRBV6-5 and TRBJ2-5, with D maybe TRBD2 (5 bases). CDR3 length: 14 residues. Trimming cost V 6 bases and J 1 base, with 12 bases left between them. In germline, CDR1 is MNHEY, CDR2 SVGAGI.